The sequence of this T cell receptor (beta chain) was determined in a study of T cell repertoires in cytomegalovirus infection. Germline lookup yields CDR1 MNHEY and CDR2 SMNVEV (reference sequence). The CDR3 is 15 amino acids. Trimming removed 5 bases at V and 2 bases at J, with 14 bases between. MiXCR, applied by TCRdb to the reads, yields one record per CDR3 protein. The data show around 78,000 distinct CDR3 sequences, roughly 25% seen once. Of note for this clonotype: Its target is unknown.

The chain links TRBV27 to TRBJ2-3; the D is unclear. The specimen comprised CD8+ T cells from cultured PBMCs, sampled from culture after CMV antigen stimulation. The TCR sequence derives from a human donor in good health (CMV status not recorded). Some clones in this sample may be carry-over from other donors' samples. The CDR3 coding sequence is TGTGCCAGCAGTCCGCGGTATAGGGTCACAGATACGCAGTATTTT. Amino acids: CASSPRYRVTDTQYF.